Shown below are 26 T cell receptor beta chains from a single sample sequenced in a study of CD8 T cells in Susac syndrome. Random hexamers primed reverse transcription of about 0.45 to 1 ug RNA. TCRdb analysed the immunoSEQ multiplex PCR reads with MiXCR anew, one entry per CDR3 protein. The sample records approximately 180,000 distinct CDR3 sequences, about 93% being singletons. The sequencing sample was made of CD4+ T cells from PBMCs. The origin of the receptors is a human donor with Susac syndrome.

The table lists this clonotype with a count of one. The V and J genes are TRBV7-2 and TRBJ2-1, with D unresolved. This CDR3 contains 15 residues. Germline V gives CDR1 SGHTA, CDR2 FQGNSA. V was clipped by 2 bases and J by 4 bases, with 12 bases between them. CDR3 nucleotide sequence: TGTGCCAGCAGCTTAATTAGGAAGAGGTACAATGAGCAGTTCTTC. This codes for CASSLIRKRYNEQFF.

This sequence joins TRBV29-1 and TRBJ2-3; possibly TRBD1 or TRBD2 for D (5 bases each). V was cut by 3 bases and J by 5 bases, with 15 bases left in between. The CDR3 contains 14 residues. Germline V gene data show CDR1 as SQVTM and CDR2 as ANQGSEA. The CDR3 reads CSVDSGDGGDTQYF. The CDR3 nucleotides are TGCAGCGTTGATAGTGGGGACGGCGGAGATACGCAGTATTTT.

The V gene is TRBV20-1, the J gene TRBJ2-1, with 8 bases identical to TRBD2. The CDR3 consists of 14 residues. Trimming removed 4 bases from V and 5 bases from J; junction bases left unmatched: 7. Germline V gene data show CDR1 as DFQATT and CDR2 as SNEGSKA (reference sequence). The CDR3 nucleotides read TGCAGTGCTATTACGGGACTAGGGCACAATGAGCAGTTCTTC. Residues: CSAITGLGHNEQFF.

This clonotype was counted once. This sequence joins TRBV29-1 and TRBJ2-2; 7 positions match TRBD2. The CDR3 is made up of 18 amino acids. The germline CDR1 and CDR2 sequences are SQVTM and ANQGSEA. The J segment lost 6 bases and the V segment lost 0 bases, leaving 16 bases of the junction unmatched. The CDR3 nucleotides are TGCAGCGTTGAAGATCTGAGGGGAGCGGGAATTAGGCCCGGGGAGCTGTTTTTT. It is translated as CSVEDLRGAGIRPGELFF.

This chain uses TRBV2 with TRBJ1-1; no reliable D call. Per the germline V gene, CDR1 is SNHLY and CDR2 is FYNNEI. The ends were cut back, 2 bases at V and 6 bases at J, with 10 bases in the middle. There are 13 residues in the CDR3. CDR3 sequence (DNA): TGTGCCAGCAGTGAACGGAGGGTAGCTGAAGCTTTCTTT. Protein: CASSERRVAEAFF.

V usage is TRBV27 and J usage is TRBJ2-5; maybe TRBD1 (6 bases). The CDR3 sequence is 15 residues long. Germline V gives CDR1 MNHEY, CDR2 SMNVEV (reference sequence). V dropped 6 bases and J dropped 5 bases, with 19 bases sitting between them. This CDR3 reads CASRPMTGAQETQYF. In DNA, the CDR3 is TGTGCCAGCAGACCAATGACAGGTGCCCAGGAGACCCAGTACTTC.

V usage is TRBV20-1 and J usage is TRBJ1-3, with D possibly TRBD1 on 5 matching bases. Germline-derived CDR1 and CDR2 are DFQATT and SNEGSKA (reference sequence). Trimming removed 3 bases from V and 1 base from J, with 13 bases in between. This CDR3 spans 15 amino acids. CDR3 nucleotide sequence: TGCAGTGCTAGTGATGGGGCAGGGTCTGGAAACACCATATATTTT. Protein sequence: CSASDGAGSGNTIYF.

The rearrangement uses TRBV2 and TRBJ1-2; the match to TRBD1 covers 7 bases. Germline CDR1 reads SNHLY; CDR2 reads FYNNEI. The CDR3 contains 14 residues. V trimming: 4 bases; J trimming: 4 bases; junction bases outside the gene matches: 6. CDR3 DNA sequence: TGTGCCAGCAGTGCGGACAGGAGCCCCTATGGCTACACCTTC. It translates to CASSADRSPYGYTF.

The genes are TRBV5-1 and TRBJ2-2, with D perhaps given as TRBD1 or TRBD2 (5 bases each). CDR1 SGHRS and CDR2 YFSETQ come from the germline V gene. V lost 2 bases, J lost 2 bases, and 10 bases lay in between. The CDR3 has 15 amino acids. This chain's CDR3 is CASSFGGPNTGELFF. CDR3 DNA: TGCGCCAGCAGCTTTGGGGGACCAAACACCGGGGAGCTGTTTTTT.

J is TRBJ2-5 and V is TRBV28; the D gene could be TRBD1 or TRBD2 (5 bases each). This CDR3 spans 14 amino acids. Germline CDR1 MDHEN, CDR2 SYDVKM. V lost 7 bases and J 9 bases, leaving 21 bases between the germline ends. This CDR3 is CASITGTHGGPQYF. CDR3 nucleotide sequence: TGTGCCAGCATCACCGGGACCCATGGGGGACCCCAGTACTTC. The full variable domain, with the rest looked up from reference TRBV28 and TRBJ2-5, is DVKVTQSSRYLVKRTGEKVFLECVQDMDHENMFWYRQDPGLGLRLIYFSYDVKMKEKGDIPEGYSVSREKKERFSLILESASTNQTSMYLCASITGTHGGPQYFGPGTRLLVL.

V gene TRBV11-2 combines with J gene TRBJ1-2; D is unclear. CDR3 size: 15 residues. The V end lost 5 bases, the J end lost 1 base, and 14 bases lay between the germline ends. Germline V CDR1 and CDR2: SGHAT, FQNNGV. The CDR3 loop is CASSRVAQINYGYTF. CDR3 nucleotide sequence: TGTGCCAGCAGCCGAGTAGCACAGATTAACTATGGCTACACCTTC.

The gene calls are TRBV20-1 and TRBJ2-5; a possible D gene is TRBD1 (6 bases). The CDR3 contains 14 residues. The germline CDR1 and CDR2 sequences are DFQATT and SNEGSKA (reference sequence). Trimming shortened V by 5 bases and J by 2 bases, and 15 bases separated the two germline ends. CDR3 protein: CSAHDPDRQETQYF. The CDR3, as DNA: TGCAGTGCTCACGACCCGGACAGACAAGAGACCCAGTACTTC.

This clonotype was seen once. This chain joins TRBV7-6 and TRBJ2-7, with no clear D. Germline V gene sequence: CDR1 SGHVS, CDR2 FNYEAQ. The length of the CDR3 is 14 residues. The V end lost 5 bases, the J end lost 4 bases, and 15 bases lay between the germline ends. The chain's CDR3 is CASSPNWGSYEQYF. The CDR3 nucleotides are TGTGCCAGCAGCCCAAATTGGGGATCGTACGAGCAGTACTTC.

This clonotype was seen only once. The chain is built from TRBV13 and TRBJ2-2; D is possibly TRBD1 (5 bases). Per germline, CDR1 PRHDT and CDR2 FYEKMQ (reference sequence). The V gene lost 5 bases and the J gene lost 6 bases, with 13 bases spanning the gap. CDR3 length: 14 amino acids. The CDR3 region is CASSAVRGAGELFF. In nucleotides, the CDR3 is TGTGCCAGCAGCGCCGTAAGGGGCGCCGGGGAGCTGTTTTTT.

The V and J genes are TRBV28 and TRBJ2-7; the match to TRBD2 covers 11 bases. The CDR3 spans 13 residues. CDR1 and CDR2 (germline): MDHEN, SYDVKM. With V trimmed by 7 bases and J by 3 bases, 2 bases remained unmatched. The CDR3 region is CASTTSGSYEQYF. CDR3 in DNA: TGTGCCAGCACTACTAGCGGGAGCTACGAGCAGTACTTC.

CDR3 region: CASRELADYNEQFF. In DNA form, the CDR3 reads TGTGCCAGCAGAGAACTAGCGGATTACAATGAGCAGTTCTTC. V and J are TRBV12-3 or TRBV12-4 and TRBJ2-1; TRBD2 matches 8 bases. The CDR3 extends over 14 amino acids. Losses at the gene ends were 6 bases for V and 4 bases for J; bases not matched to a gene: 5.

This chain uses TRBV19 with TRBJ2-1; tentatively, D is TRBD2 (6 bases). V was trimmed by 5 bases and J by 8 bases, leaving 16 bases between them. The CDR3 consists of 14 residues. CDR1 is LNHDA, CDR2 SQIVND, per germline (reference sequence). The CDR3 reads CASSSGTVRDEQFF. The CDR3 DNA reads as TGTGCCAGTAGTTCGGGGACTGTTCGGGATGAGCAGTTCTTC.

This sequence joins TRBV29-1 and TRBJ2-2, with D maybe TRBD1 (6 bases). Germline CDR1 SQVTM, CDR2 ANQGSEA. The CDR3 has 17 amino acids. The V gene lost 6 bases and the J gene lost 5 bases, with 25 bases spanning the gap. In DNA form, the CDR3 reads TGCAGCGTGGGAAGGGGGTCGGCAGGGAGCCGAACCGGGGAGCTGTTTTTT. Translated, it gives CSVGRGSAGSRTGELFF.

This sequence joins TRBV18 and TRBJ2-3; 9 nucleotides match TRBD2. The V segment lost 4 bases and the J segment 5 bases; nucleotides outside the gene matches: 7. The CDR3 is made up of 15 amino acids. Germline CDR1 and CDR2: KGHSH and LQKENI. The CDR3 region has the DNA TGTGCCAGCTCACTCGGCGGGGGGGCCGTAGATACGCAGTATTTT. It yields the protein CASSLGGGAVDTQYF. The full variable domain, completed using reference TRBV18 and TRBJ2-3, is NAGVMQNPRHLVRRRGQEARLRCSPMKGHSHVYWYRQLPEEGLKFMVYLQKENIIDESGMPKERFSAEFPKEGPSILRIQQVVRGDSAAYFCASSLGGGAVDTQYFGPGTRLTVL.

This clonotype was found once. V is TRBV6-6 and J is TRBJ1-2, with 8 positions matching TRBD1. The V gene's germline CDR1 is MNHNY and CDR2 SVGAGI (reference sequence). V was pared by 6 bases and J by 4 bases, with 10 bases of the junction left unmatched. This CDR3 contains 15 residues. The CDR3 DNA is TGTGCCAGCAGGCTAACCGGACAGGGCGCCTATGGCTACACCTTC. Encoded protein: CASRLTGQGAYGYTF.

The gene calls are TRBV7-9 and TRBJ2-7, with 9 bases fitting TRBD1. Germline V gene lookup returns CDR1 SEHNR and CDR2 FQNEAQ (reference sequence). The CDR3 runs to 15 residues. The V and J ends lost 6 bases and 1 base, in that order; junction bases with no gene match: 7. CDR3 sequence reads: CASSTGGARSYEQYF. For the CDR3, the DNA is TGTGCCAGCAGTACAGGGGGCGCAAGGTCCTACGAGCAGTACTTC. Together with reference TRBV7-9 and TRBJ2-7, the CDR3 gives the full variable domain: DTGVSQNPRHKITKRGQNVTFRCDPISEHNRLYWYRQTLGQGPEFLTYFQNEAQLEKSRLLSDRFSAERPKGSFSTLEIQRTEQGDSAMYLCASSTGGARSYEQYFGPGTRLTVT.

DNA of the CDR3: TGTGCCAGCAGCTTGAGGACTAGTACCTACAATGAGCAGTTCTTC. This codes for CASSLRTSTYNEQFF. This chain links TRBV11-2 with TRBJ2-1, with 7 bases aligning to TRBD2. Germline CDR1 SGHAT, CDR2 FQNNGV. This CDR3 is built from 15 residues. Trimming removed 3 bases from V and 2 bases from J; junction bases left unmatched: 4.

The chain joins TRBV25-1 to TRBJ2-3, with 7 bases identical to TRBD2. Germline-derived CDR1 and CDR2 are MGHDK and SYGVNS. J was trimmed by 1 base and V by 7 bases; bases with no gene match: 2. The CDR3 loop spans 13 amino acids. This CDR3 reads CASKLAGTDTQYF. CDR3 sequence (DNA): TGTGCCAGCAAGCTAGCGGGCACAGATACGCAGTATTTT. Supplemented by reference TRBV25-1 and TRBJ2-3, the full variable domain reads EADIYQTPRYLVIGTGKKITLECSQTMGHDKMYWYQQDPGMELHLIHYSYGVNSTEKGDLSSESTVSRIRTEHFPLTLESARPSHTSQYLCASKLAGTDTQYFGPGTRLTVL.

The V gene is TRBV20-1, the J gene TRBJ2-3; 8 bases align to TRBD2. The junction had 2 bases not matched to a gene; V was cut back by 3 bases and J by 0 bases. CDR1 is DFQATT and CDR2 is SNEGSKA in the germline V gene (reference sequence). The CDR3 has 14 amino acids. This CDR3 is CSARRGVSTDTQYF. For the CDR3, the DNA is TGCAGTGCTAGGCGGGGGGTTAGCACAGATACGCAGTATTTT.

This clonotype was counted once. The chain joins TRBV30 to TRBJ2-1; D assignment may be TRBD1 or TRBD2 (5 bases each). In germline, CDR1 is GTSNPN, CDR2 SVGIG (reference sequence). Trimming removed 5 bases from V and 9 bases from J, with 14 bases in between. This CDR3 region has 12 residues. In DNA, the CDR3 is TGTGCCTGGGACTGGGGGATCGGTGAGCAGTTCTTC. This translates into CAWDWGIGEQFF.

The chain links TRBV6-5 to TRBJ2-7; D call uncertain. The CDR3 length is 13 residues. Trimming removed 6 bases from V and 5 bases from J, with 14 bases in between. Germline assignment: CDR1 MNHEY and CDR2 SVGAGI. In DNA, the CDR3 is TGTGCCAGCAGCGGTCAGAGGTTCCACGAGCAGTACTTC. Translated, it gives CASSGQRFHEQYF.